This T cell receptor (beta chain) was profiled in a study of beta chain features in type 1 diabetes. Overall study: Across the samples, roughly 98 million sorted cells were examined in total.

As for this clone: This sample includes further DNA sequences coding for the same CDR3.

The CDR3 covers 13 residues. Trimming cost V 5 bases and J 0 bases, with 7 bases left between them. The V gene's germline CDR1 is SEHNR and CDR2 FQNEAQ (reference sequence). The authors reverse transcribed all of the isolated RNA, so sequencing captured expressed TCRB transcripts. Assay used: immunoSEQ multiplex PCR; TCRdb lists only in-frame clones, some missing. The sample has nearly 350,000 clones; 6.5% to 10% are singletons. The specimen was central memory CD4+ T cells from blood. The chain combines TRBV7-9 with TRBJ1-1; D gene unclear. The sequence was obtained from a woman between 18 and 29 years old in good health. CDR3 DNA: TGTGCCAGCAGCCTTACAGTGAACACTGAAGCTTTCTTT. Amino acids: CASSLTVNTEAFF.